This TCR beta chain was profiled in a study of T cell repertoires in cytomegalovirus infection. Via MiXCR, TCRdb re-called the reads, giving one row per CDR3 protein. The table lists 750,000 to 950,000 distinct CDR3 sequences, 25% to 35% of them singletons. V dropped 2 bases and J dropped 6; count of bases not matched to a gene: 0. Per germline, CDR1 MRHNA and CDR2 SNTAGT. This CDR3 spans 13 amino acids. This clonotype has ten or more counts. As yet, its antigen is unknown. The input for sequencing was cultured CD8+ T cells from PBMCs, taken from culture after CMV antigen stimulation. The sequence derives from a human donor in good health (CMV status not recorded). Some clones in this sample may be carry-over from other donors' samples. The chain has TRBV6-4 and TRBJ2-1; 8 bases align to TRBD2. Written as DNA, the CDR3 is TGTGCCAGCAGTGACGGGACTAGCAATGAGCAGTTCTTC. This encodes CASSDGTSNEQFF.